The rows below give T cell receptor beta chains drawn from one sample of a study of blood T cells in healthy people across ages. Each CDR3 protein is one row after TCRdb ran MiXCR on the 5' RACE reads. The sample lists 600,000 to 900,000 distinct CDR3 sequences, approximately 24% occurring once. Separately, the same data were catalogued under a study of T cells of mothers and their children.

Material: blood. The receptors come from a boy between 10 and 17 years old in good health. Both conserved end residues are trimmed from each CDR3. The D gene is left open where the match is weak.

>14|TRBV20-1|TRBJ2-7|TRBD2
SARGTSGGPSYEQY
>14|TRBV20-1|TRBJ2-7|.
SAPPQGGESSYEQY
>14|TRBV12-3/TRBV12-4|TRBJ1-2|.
ASRSGTGWPMWANT
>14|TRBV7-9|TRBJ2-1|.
ASSFPQGRVYNEQF
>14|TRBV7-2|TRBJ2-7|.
ASSSPGRSPSYEQY
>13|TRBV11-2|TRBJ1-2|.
ASSLGPGETYGYT
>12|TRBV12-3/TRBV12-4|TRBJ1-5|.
ASSPGGEVQPQH
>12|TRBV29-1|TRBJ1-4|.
SVEAGAGNEKLF
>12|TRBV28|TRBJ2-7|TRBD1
ASSQGDPAEEQY
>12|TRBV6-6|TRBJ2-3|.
ASSSHQGSDTQY
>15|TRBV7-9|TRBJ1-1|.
ASSPRVRAGLGPEAF
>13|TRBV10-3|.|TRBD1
AISLNPGQGNEQF
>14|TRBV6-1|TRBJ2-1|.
ASSPGPGISYNEQF
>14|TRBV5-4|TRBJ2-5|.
ASSPSSGTLRETQY
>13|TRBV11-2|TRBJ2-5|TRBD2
ASSPPLADEETQY
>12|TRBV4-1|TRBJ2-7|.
ASSQGHYGYEQY
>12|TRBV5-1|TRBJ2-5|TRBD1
ASNLLTGLETQY
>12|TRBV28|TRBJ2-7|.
ASRDDSTPFEQY
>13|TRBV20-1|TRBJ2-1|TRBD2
SARGTSGGYDEQF
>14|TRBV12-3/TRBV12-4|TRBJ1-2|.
ASSPSATGGDYGYT
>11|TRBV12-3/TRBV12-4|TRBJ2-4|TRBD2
ASSRLAYNIQY
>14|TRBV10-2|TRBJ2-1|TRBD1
ASRPRTGTDYSEQF
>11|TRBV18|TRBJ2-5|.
ASSRTEEETQY
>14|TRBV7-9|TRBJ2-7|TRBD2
ASSGRTSGRTSEQY
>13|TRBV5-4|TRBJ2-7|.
ASSLRVRSSYEQY
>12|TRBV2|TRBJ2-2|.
ASSDQENTGELF
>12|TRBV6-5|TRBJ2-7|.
ASSYLGRAGEQY